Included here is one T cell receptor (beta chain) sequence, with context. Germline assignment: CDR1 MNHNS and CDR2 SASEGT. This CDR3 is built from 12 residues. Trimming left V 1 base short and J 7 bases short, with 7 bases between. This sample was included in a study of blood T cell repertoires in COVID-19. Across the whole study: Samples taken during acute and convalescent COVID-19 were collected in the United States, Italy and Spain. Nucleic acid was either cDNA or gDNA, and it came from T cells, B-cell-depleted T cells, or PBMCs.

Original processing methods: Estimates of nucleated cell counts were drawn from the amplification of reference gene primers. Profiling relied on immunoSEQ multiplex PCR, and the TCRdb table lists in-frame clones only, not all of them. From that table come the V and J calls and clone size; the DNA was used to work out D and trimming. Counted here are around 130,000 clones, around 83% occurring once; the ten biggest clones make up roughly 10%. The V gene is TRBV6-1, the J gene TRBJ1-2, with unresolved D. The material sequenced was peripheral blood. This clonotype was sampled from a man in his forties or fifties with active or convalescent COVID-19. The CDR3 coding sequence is TGTGCCAGCAGTGAAGGGACTGTTGGCTACACCTTC. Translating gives CASSEGTVGYTF.